Listed here are 13 T cell receptor beta chains from one sample, sequenced in a study of T cells in Graves' hyperthyroidism and ophthalmopathy. What was amplified from RNA transcripts were TCR beta CDR3 regions. The TCR CDR3 was amplified in a first-round RT-PCR using the HTBI primer set. TCRdb redid the calling of the multiplex PCR reads with MiXCR, one entry per CDR3 protein. The sample lists some 300,000 distinct CDR3 sequences, 13% occurring once. Source material: blood. All receptors come from a woman in her 30s with Graves' hyperthyroidism that later progressed to Graves' ophthalmopathy.

With regard to this clonotype: Being one base from a much bigger clone, this may be a read error. The chain couples TRBV18 to TRBJ2-7; perhaps TRBD2 as D (6 bases). The CDR3 length is 14 residues. Germline CDR1 is KGHSH and CDR2 is LQKENI. The V end was cut by 0 bases, the J end by 5 bases, with 11 bases between. The CDR3 reads CASSPPLASDEQYF. CDR3 sequence (DNA): TGTGCCAGCTCACCACCGTTAGCTAGCGACGAGCAGTACTTC.

This clonotype was counted ten times or more. The chain joins TRBV27 to TRBJ2-3; D remains ambiguous. This CDR3 contains 14 residues. V lost 2 bases to trimming and J lost 4 bases, with 10 bases between them. CDR1 is MNHEY, CDR2 SMNVEV, per germline (reference sequence). CDR3 loop: CASSLQLHPDTQYF. The CDR3 DNA reads as TGTGCCAGCAGTTTACAATTACACCCAGATACGCAGTATTTT.

There are many counts of this clonotype. The V and J genes are TRBV7-9 and TRBJ2-7; TRBD1 matches 7 bases. Unmatched junction bases numbered 11, after V lost 4 bases and J lost 2 bases. The V gene's germline CDR1 is SEHNR and CDR2 FQNEAQ (reference sequence). The CDR3 is 16 residues long. The CDR3 region has the DNA TGTGCCAGCAGCTCACCGAACAGGGGTGGAGCCTACGAGCAGTACTTC. Amino acids: CASSSPNRGGAYEQYF.

This clonotype has at least ten counts. The chain has TRBV19 and TRBJ1-1; no clear D gene. Trimming shortened V by 5 bases and J by 2 bases, and 15 bases separated the two germline ends. The CDR3 consists of 15 residues. Germline CDR1 LNHDA, CDR2 SQIVND (reference sequence). The CDR3 sequence is CASSYEVDANTEAFF. CDR3 nucleotides: TGTGCCAGTAGTTATGAGGTAGACGCCAACACTGAAGCTTTCTTT.

This clonotype has at least ten counts. This chain connects TRBV7-9 to TRBJ2-7; possibly TRBD1 or TRBD2 for D (6 bases each). The germline CDR1 and CDR2 sequences are SEHNR and FQNEAQ (reference sequence). The CDR3 is 17 amino acids. The V gene lost 1 base and the J gene lost 7 bases, with 23 bases spanning the gap. The CDR3: CASSLGANGGQHREQYF. The CDR3 nucleotides are TGTGCCAGCAGCTTAGGAGCAAATGGGGGGCAGCATCGGGAGCAGTACTTC.

This clonotype has at least ten counts. CDR3: CSAGPPISSYNEQFF. The CDR3, as DNA: TGCAGTGCCGGCCCTCCCATTAGCTCCTACAATGAGCAGTTCTTC. The chain couples TRBV20-1 to TRBJ2-1; the D is unclear. Germline values: CDR1 DFQATT, CDR2 SNEGSKA (reference sequence). This CDR3 has 15 residues. Deletions cut 6 bases from V and 0 bases from J, with 15 bases between.

J is TRBJ1-1 and V is TRBV15, with D possibly TRBD1 on 5 matching bases. The CDR3 runs 13 residues. V lost 4 bases and J lost 6, with 12 bases in between. CDR1 LNHNV and CDR2 YYDKDF come from the germline V gene (reference sequence). In DNA, the CDR3 is TGTGCCACCAGCACAGGGAGATTGGCTGAAGCTTTCTTT. Protein product: CATSTGRLAEAFF.

This clonotype was seen only a few times. The genes are TRBV2 and TRBJ2-3, with 7 bases identical to TRBD2. The trim removed 8 bases at V and 2 bases at J, leaving 4 bases unmatched. The CDR3 is 13 residues long. Germline V gene lookup returns CDR1 SNHLY and CDR2 FYNNEI. The CDR3 region is CASGREPTDTQYF. Here the CDR3 DNA reads TGTGCCAGCGGGCGGGAGCCCACAGATACGCAGTATTTT.

The CDR3, as DNA: TGTGCCAGCAGCACCACAGGGGTAGAAATCACTGAAGCTTTCTTT. Protein: CASSTTGVEITEAFF. The rearrangement joins TRBV7-3 to TRBJ1-1, with 7 bases aligning to TRBD1. From germline, CDR1 is SGHTA and CDR2 FQGTGA. This CDR3 has 15 amino acids. V was pared by 5 bases and J by 4 bases, with 10 bases of the junction left unmatched.

The table lists this clonotype with many counts. The genes are TRBV18 and TRBJ1-2; the D is unclear. The CDR3 sequence is 13 residues long. The V gene's germline CDR1 is KGHSH and CDR2 LQKENI. With 3 bases removed from V and 4 bases from J, the gap between germline ends came to 9 bases. In nucleotides, the CDR3 is TGTGCCAGCTCACCCGGGGAGGCCTATGGCTACACCTTC. Amino acid sequence: CASSPGEAYGYTF.

This clonotype occurred many times. The chain recombines TRBV19 with TRBJ1-2, with D possibly TRBD1 on 6 matching bases. Germline lookup yields CDR1 LNHDA and CDR2 SQIVND (reference sequence). The CDR3 runs 15 residues. V lost 4 bases and J 6 bases, leaving 18 bases between the germline ends. The CDR3 is CASSTSDRRADGYTF. CDR3 bases: TGTGCCAGTAGTACCTCCGACAGGAGGGCGGATGGCTACACCTTC.

This clonotype was detected many times. The genes are TRBV7-9 and TRBJ2-5; TRBD2 is a possible D gene (5 bases). Per the germline V gene, CDR1 is SEHNR and CDR2 is FQNEAQ (reference sequence). V was trimmed by 1 base and J by 5 bases, leaving 14 bases between them. This CDR3 spans 15 amino acids. The CDR3: CASSLEEVARETQYF. As DNA, the CDR3 is TGTGCCAGCAGCTTAGAGGAGGTCGCGCGCGAGACCCAGTACTTC.

This clonotype was counted a few times. The chain has TRBV27 and TRBJ2-7; D remains ambiguous. Germline lookup yields CDR1 MNHEY and CDR2 SMNVEV (reference sequence). The CDR3 is made up of 12 amino acids. Trimming left V 6 bases short and J 2 bases short, with 8 bases between. Here the CDR3 reads CASRPTPYEQYF. Here the CDR3 DNA reads TGTGCCAGCAGGCCCACTCCCTACGAGCAGTACTTC.